These 8 T cell receptor beta chains share one sample of origin, sequenced in a study of memory CD4+ T cells and cytomegalovirus serostatus. Here immunoSEQ multiplex PCR was the method, and the copy in TCRdb shows in-frame clones only, minus some. Of 45,000 to 60,000 clones in the sample, over 60% were seen once. The sort gate was single viable CD3+CD4+CD8-CD45RO+ cells for memory CD4+ T cells. Sequenced material: memory CD4+ T cells from blood. These receptors all stem from an adult in good health and CMV-seropositive.

Comment on this clone: Other nucleotide sequences from this sample produce the same CDR3. J is TRBJ1-2 and V is TRBV18; 9 bases agree with TRBD1. The J segment lost 8 bases and the V segment lost 3 bases, leaving 7 bases of the junction unmatched. Germline loops: CDR1 KGHSH, CDR2 LQKENI. There are 14 residues in the CDR3. This chain's CDR3 is CASSPLGQGGGYTF. CDR3 nucleotide sequence: TGTGCCAGCTCACCCCTGGGACAGGGAGGCGGCTACACCTTC. Filled out from reference TRBV18 and TRBJ1-2, the complete variable domain reads NAGVMQNPRHLVRRRGQEARLRCSPMKGHSHVYWYRQLPEEGLKFMVYLQKENIIDESGMPKERFSAEFPKEGPSILRIQQVVRGDSAAYFCASSPLGQGGGYTFGSGTRLTVV.

J is TRBJ2-2 and V is TRBV7-2; D unclear. V was clipped by 4 bases and J by 8 bases, with 20 bases between them. This CDR3 has 16 amino acids. Germline-derived CDR1 and CDR2 are SGHTA and FQGNSA. The CDR3 sequence: CASSSLTGAMRGELFF. The DNA of the CDR3 is TGTGCCAGCAGCTCTCTGACCGGTGCCATGCGGGGGGAGCTGTTTTTT. The complete variable domain, with remaining parts taken from reference TRBV7-2 and TRBJ2-2, reads GAGVSQSPSNKVTEKGKDVELRCDPISGHTALYWYRQSLGQGLEFLIYFQGNSAPDKSGLPSDRFSAERTGGSVSTLTIQRTQQEDSAVYLCASSSLTGAMRGELFFGEGSRLTVL.

The chain joins TRBV28 to TRBJ2-3, with 11 bases fitting TRBD2. The CDR3 sequence is 15 residues long. CDR1 is MDHEN and CDR2 is SYDVKM in the germline V gene. V gave up 6 bases and J gave up 5 bases; unmatched junction bases: 7. CDR3 amino acids: CASRISGRAGDTQYF. The CDR3 DNA reads as TGTGCCAGCAGGATTAGCGGGAGGGCCGGAGATACGCAGTATTTT.

The chain is built from TRBV5-6 and TRBJ2-7; 11 bases match TRBD2. CDR1 SGHDT and CDR2 YYEEEE come from the germline V gene. Trimming took 4 bases from V and 6 from J; bases not matched to a gene: 12. The CDR3 sequence is 16 residues long. CDR3 sequence (DNA): TGTGCCAGCAGCCCACCTAGCGGGAGGATCCCTAGCGAGCAGTACTTC. This encodes CASSPPSGRIPSEQYF.

The chain recombines TRBV9 with TRBJ2-7; the match to TRBD1 covers 7 bases. The CDR3 is made up of 14 amino acids. Trimming cost V 2 bases and J 0 bases; bases outside gene matches: 2. Germline V CDR1 and CDR2: SGDLS, YYNGEE. CDR3 bases: TGTGCCAGCAGCGTCGGGACAGTCTCCTACGAGCAGTACTTC. Its translation: CASSVGTVSYEQYF.

The V call is TRBV27, the J call TRBJ2-6, with D uncertain. V gave up 4 bases and J gave up 0 bases, with 1 base separating them. CDR1 is MNHEY, CDR2 SMNVEV, per germline (reference sequence). This CDR3 has 13 residues. CDR3 nucleotide sequence: TGTGCCAGCAGTTACTCTGGGGCCAACGTCCTGACTTTC. It specifies CASSYSGANVLTF.

The rearrangement uses TRBV5-1 and TRBJ1-1; the D gene is possibly TRBD1 (6 bases). The CDR3 sequence is 15 residues long. From germline, CDR1 is SGHRS and CDR2 YFSETQ. V lost 6 bases, J lost 1 base, and 16 bases lay in between. Here the CDR3 reads CASTPRQAGNTEAFF. Here the CDR3 DNA reads TGCGCCAGCACCCCCCGACAGGCAGGGAACACTGAAGCTTTCTTT.

The chain carries TRBV29-1 and TRBJ1-2; perhaps TRBD1 as D (5 bases). Trimming pared 0 bases from V and 0 bases from J, leaving 11 bases between. Germline CDR1 is SQVTM and CDR2 is ANQGSEA. The CDR3 runs 15 residues. CDR3 DNA sequence: TGCAGCGTTGAAGATGGGGGAAAAGCTAACTATGGCTACACCTTC. It is translated as CSVEDGGKANYGYTF.